This TCR beta chain was retrieved from a study of T cells after yellow fever vaccination. The CDR3 is made up of 13 amino acids. Germline V gene lookup returns CDR1 LGHNT and CDR2 FRNRAP. Trimming took off 6 bases at V and 7 bases at J, with 15 bases between the two ends. In TCRdb, the 5' RACE reads were re-called with MiXCR into one record per CDR3 protein. The sample records hundreds of thousands of distinct CDR3 sequences, roughly 5% being singletons. V gene TRBV12-5 combines with J gene TRBJ1-1, with TRBD1 as a possible D gene (6 bases). This TCR was sampled from a young man who received the YFV17D yellow fever vaccine. This specimen consisted of CD4+ T cells sorted from PBMCs, obtained on the day of the yellow fever booster vaccination. Written as DNA, the CDR3 is TGTGCTAGTGGCCGTGACAGGTCTGGTGAAGCTTTCTTT. Encoded protein: CASGRDRSGEAFF.